Following are 8 T cell receptor beta chains from one sample sequenced in a study of cytomegalovirus exposure and HLA in healthy donors. 60 Vbeta and 13 Jbeta primers were used in PCR. Repertoires were generated with immunoSEQ multiplex PCR, while TCRdb's copy carries only in-frame clones and drops some. The sample has about 120,000 clones, around 74% seen once. The specimen was PBMCs. The source of these receptors is a man aged 55-75 years in good health and CMV-seropositive.

The chain couples TRBV28 to TRBJ1-2; the D is unclear. With 7 bases removed from V and 1 base from J, the gap between germline ends came to 16 bases. Looked up from germline, CDR1 is MDHEN and CDR2 is SYDVKM. CDR3 size: 15 residues. The DNA of the CDR3 is TGTGCCAGCACCGTATCTCGGAACAGTAACTATGGCTACACCTTC. Translated, it gives CASTVSRNSNYGYTF.

V usage is TRBV7-9 and J usage is TRBJ1-1; D may be TRBD1 (5 bases). Germline loops: CDR1 SEHNR, CDR2 FQNEAQ (reference sequence). The CDR3 runs to 17 residues. V lost 1 base and J 4 bases, leaving 19 bases between the germline ends. The CDR3 coding sequence is TGTGCCAGCAGCTTAGATGGGTTGGGACTTCGGGGCACTGAAGCTTTCTTT. It codes for CASSLDGLGLRGTEAFF.

The chain carries TRBV7-3 and TRBJ2-2; possibly TRBD2 for D (7 bases). Trimming shortened V by 4 bases and J by 4 bases, and 19 bases separated the two germline ends. The CDR3 has 17 amino acids. In germline, CDR1 is SGHTA, CDR2 FQGTGA. As DNA, the CDR3 is TGTGCCAGCAGCTATCTGGGAGGGGGTCGGGGCACCGGGGAGCTGTTTTTT. Translating it yields CASSYLGGGRGTGELFF.

The CDR3 loop reads CASSPYSQLRRGWEQFF. The DNA for the CDR3 is TGTGCCAGCTCACCATATTCTCAATTGCGAAGGGGCTGGGAGCAGTTCTTC. V and J are TRBV18 and TRBJ2-1, with D possibly being TRBD1 (5 bases). Trimming cost V 2 bases and J 10 bases, with 24 bases left between them. The CDR3 totals 17 residues. Germline V CDR1 and CDR2: KGHSH, LQKENI.

The chain is built from TRBV5-1 and TRBJ1-2, with TRBD1 matching 7 bases. Trimming took 0 bases from V and 8 from J; bases not matched to a gene: 7. CDR1 is SGHRS and CDR2 is YFSETQ in the germline V gene. The CDR3 has 14 amino acids. CDR3 in amino acids: CASSLASAGGGYTF. Written as DNA, the CDR3 is TGCGCCAGCAGCTTGGCCTCGGCAGGGGGAGGCTACACCTTC.

This clone was seen a few times. The gene calls are TRBV6-4 and TRBJ2-2; 9 bases are shared with TRBD1. V shed 6 bases, J shed 0 bases, and the junction held 5 bases outside the gene matches. CDR1 is MRHNA and CDR2 is SNTAGT in the germline V gene. The CDR3 spans 16 residues. The CDR3 sequence is CASSVGTGTNTGELFF. The CDR3, as DNA: TGTGCCAGCAGCGTCGGGACAGGGACGAACACCGGGGAGCTGTTTTTT.

The table lists this clone with a few counts. V is TRBV5-1 and J is TRBJ2-2; 9 bases align to TRBD1. The CDR3 length is 16 residues. With V trimmed by 2 bases and J by 4 bases, 6 bases remained unmatched. The germline gives CDR1 SGHRS, CDR2 YFSETQ. The CDR3 sequence is CASSFGQGSGTGELFF. Written as DNA, the CDR3 is TGCGCCAGCAGCTTCGGACAGGGGTCCGGCACCGGGGAGCTGTTTTTT.

The chain links TRBV2 to TRBJ2-2; D is perhaps TRBD1 (6 bases). The CDR3 has 14 amino acids. V lost 6 bases, J lost 4 bases, and 12 bases lay in between. Germline V gene sequence: CDR1 SNHLY, CDR2 FYNNEI. CDR3 bases: TGTGCCAGCAGGTTTTCGGACAGCACCGGGGAGCTGTTTTTT. Translation: CASRFSDSTGELFF.